The present T cell receptor beta chain was sequenced within a study of blood T cells in healthy people across ages. Study-wide findings and caveats: A conclusive naive versus antigen-experienced comparison was prevented by the unsorted PBMCs. Long-lived donors exceeded aged donors in naive CD4+ cells and diversity.

Ranging in age from about 6 to 90, the donors were healthy Caucasian individuals from Russia. This clonotype was counted many times. Its specificity is unknown. Through a sample-barcoded 5' primer and a J-beta primer mix, a second PCR was run for roughly 6 to 12 cycles. One entry per CDR3 protein results from TCRdb running MiXCR on the 5' RACE reads. The sample includes 800,000 to 950,000 distinct CDR3 sequences, almost 30% of them seen just once. These same data were also listed under a study on T cells of mothers and their children. That work adds: RNA that had been extracted went wholly into cDNA synthesis, at around 1.4 ug per 15 ul.

The sample taken for sequencing was blood. This TCR derives from a woman in her thirties or forties in good health.

In nucleotides, the CDR3 is TGTGCCATCAGCCGGGGAGGGGAGCTAAACAATGAGCAGTTCTTC. Protein sequence: CAISRGGELNNEQFF. J is TRBJ2-1 and V is TRBV10-3; 7 bases match TRBD2. The CDR3 loop spans 15 amino acids. V was clipped by 6 bases and J by 5 bases; unmatched bases: 10. Germline-derived CDR1 and CDR2 are ENHRY and SYGVKD.